The 13 T cell receptor beta chains listed next were all sequenced from one sample in a study of T cells in women clearing cervical HPV infection. Clones were sequenced by immunoSEQ multiplex PCR, and TCRdb holds only the in-frame ones, with some missing. There are around 30,000 clones in the sample, with 15% to 20% held by the top ten. Sequenced input: blood buffy coat. These receptors were taken from a woman aged 18 to 69 with a cervical HPV16 infection that either progressed to CIN3+ or cleared (not recorded which).

Concerning this clone itself: The CDR3 goes on 3 residues after the read ends, and that part is filled in from the germline J gene. The V gene is TRBV5-6, the J gene TRBJ2-2, with D unclear. V was pared by 0 bases and J by 7 bases, with 10 bases between. The CDR3 is 14 amino acids. Per the germline V gene, CDR1 is SGHDT and CDR2 is YYEEEE. The covered CDR3 bases are TGTGCCAGCAGCTTGGGAAGTTCCGGCGGGGAG. Translation: CASSLGSSGGE. The whole CDR3 region reads CASSLGSSGGELFF.

Comment on this clone: The read stops 3 residues short of the end of the CDR3; the missing end is completed from the germline J gene. The V and J genes are TRBV7-9 and TRBJ2-3; the match to TRBD2 covers 7 bases. The germline gives CDR1 SEHNR, CDR2 FQNEAQ (reference sequence). The CDR3 covers 14 residues. With V trimmed by 3 bases and J by 5 bases, 5 bases remained unmatched. The CDR3 sequence: CASSLGSGVDTQYF. The CDR3 bases that were read are TGTGCCAGCAGCTTGGGAAGCGGGGTAGATACG.

With regard to this clone: The read ends 3 residues before the CDR3 terminus; that terminus is restored from the germline J gene. This chain connects TRBV20-1 to TRBJ1-1, with TRBD1 matching 7 bases. The CDR3 totals 14 residues. Germline CDR1 is DFQATT and CDR2 is SNEGSKA (reference sequence). V lost 5 bases, J lost 3 bases, and 9 bases stayed unmatched. The DNA read from the CDR3 is TGCAGTGCTGGAGGGGGCCGCTCTGACACTGAA. It codes for CSAGGGRSDTE. The CDR3 reads in full as CSAGGGRSDTEAFF.

Turning to this clone: The CDR3 goes on 3 residues after the read ends, and that part is filled in from the germline J gene. V usage is TRBV6-1 and J usage is TRBJ2-2; TRBD1 might be the D (6 bases). The V end lost 1 base, the J end lost 0 bases, and 12 bases lay between the germline ends. This CDR3 has 17 amino acids. CDR1 and CDR2 (germline): MNHNS, SASEGT. CDR3 DNA, as far as it was read: TGTGCCAGCAGTGAAGGTCGGACAGTTCCGAACACCGGGGAG. Residues: CASSEGRTVPNTGE. The full CDR3 is CASSEGRTVPNTGELFF.

As regards this clone: The CDR3 is cut off 3 residues early in the read; its end comes from the germline J gene. The chain uses TRBV5-1 and TRBJ1-5; D is possibly TRBD1 (5 bases). The V gene lost 0 bases and the J gene lost 5 bases, with 12 bases spanning the gap. The V gene's germline CDR1 is SGHRS and CDR2 YFSETQ. The CDR3 has 15 residues. CDR3 in amino acids: CASSLEPGRDQPQHF. The sequenced part of the CDR3 DNA is TGCGCCAGCAGCTTGGAGCCAGGGAGGGATCAGCCC.

About this clone: The DNA ends 3 residues before the CDR3 does, and the rest of the CDR3 is filled in from the germline J gene. The V and J genes are TRBV10-2 and TRBJ2-2; D is perhaps TRBD2 (5 bases). The CDR3 extends over 14 amino acids. V gave up 8 bases and J gave up 0 bases, with 10 bases separating them. The germline V gene encodes CDR1 WSHSY and CDR2 SAAADI. The CDR3 loop reads CASYGETNTGELFF. The part of the CDR3 DNA that was read is TGCGCCAGCTACGGGGAAACGAACACCGGGGAG.

In the case of this clone: The read ends 3 residues early relative to the CDR3; the germline J gene fills the gap. This rearrangement joins TRBV20-1 to TRBJ2-3, with 10 bases matching TRBD2. Looked up from germline, CDR1 is DFQATT and CDR2 is SNEGSKA (reference sequence). This CDR3 has 16 amino acids. The CDR3 loop reads CSAIVLGLAGVRTQYF. CDR3 DNA (partial): TGCAGTGCTATCGTGCTGGGGCTAGCGGGAGTAAGGACG.

Concerning this clone: The sequence runs out 3 residues before the end of the CDR3; the remainder is reconstructed from the germline J gene. This sequence joins TRBV7-2 and TRBJ2-5; D ambiguous. This CDR3 has 14 residues. V lost 0 bases to trimming and J lost 2 bases, with 7 bases between them. In germline, CDR1 is SGHTA, CDR2 FQGNSA. CDR3 sequence: CASSLAGYQETQYF. The part of the CDR3 DNA that was read is TGTGCCAGCAGCTTAGCGGGCTATCAAGAGACC.

Remarks on this clone: The read finishes 3 residues shy of the CDR3 end, and the germline J gene is used to complete it. The gene calls are TRBV30 and TRBJ1-2, with 7 bases aligning to TRBD1. Trimming cost V 0 bases and J 4 bases; bases outside gene matches: 2. Germline V gene sequence: CDR1 GTSNPN, CDR2 SVGIG (reference sequence). The length of the CDR3 is 13 residues. Partial CDR3 DNA: TGTGCCTGGAGTGTAGGGACAGTCTATGGC. Translation gives CAWSVGTVYG. The whole CDR3 region reads CAWSVGTVYGYTF.

On this clone itself: The read ends 3 residues shy of where the CDR3 ends; the end is completed using the germline J gene. The chain has TRBV18 and TRBJ1-2, with 10 bases identical to TRBD1. The CDR3 contains 15 residues. The germline V gene has CDR1 KGHSH and CDR2 LQKENI. CDR3 DNA (partial): TGTGCCAGCTCACCCATAGGGACAGGGGCGTCCGAC. Its protein product is CASSPIGTGASD. The full CDR3 reads CASSPIGTGASDYTF.

Regarding this clone: Sequencing ends 3 residues short of the CDR3 end; the germline J gene provides the rest. V gene TRBV28 combines with J gene TRBJ1-4, with TRBD1 identical over 8 bases. Germline lookup yields CDR1 MDHEN and CDR2 SYDVKM. V was pared by 1 base and J by 5 bases, with 6 bases of the junction left unmatched. CDR3 length equals 16 residues. The CDR3 region is CASSLFTTGENEKLFF. CDR3 DNA (partial): TGTGCCAGCAGTTTATTCACGACAGGGGAAAATGAAAAA.

Concerning this clone: Read sequence stops 3 residues before the CDR3 end, and the germline J gene provides the missing end. The rearrangement links TRBV27 to TRBJ2-5; 10 bases agree with TRBD2. The CDR3 is 14 residues long. Germline V gene lookup returns CDR1 MNHEY and CDR2 SMNVEV (reference sequence). Germline trimming cut 6 bases from V and 5 bases from J; bases unmatched to any gene: 6. CDR3 bases read: TGTGCCAGCAGGCTAGCGGGAGACTGGGAGACC. It encodes CASRLAGDWET. The whole CDR3 sequence reads CASRLAGDWETQYF.

As regards this clone: Its ends do not fully match the called genes, so a read error is possible. The observed sequence ends 3 residues before the CDR3 terminus, with the missing tail filled in from the germline J gene. The sample has other DNA sequences that encode this CDR3 too. V is TRBV30 and J is TRBJ1-3; D is possibly TRBD1 (5 bases). Germline values: CDR1 GTSNPN, CDR2 SVGIG (reference sequence). The length of the CDR3 is 11 residues. The CDR3 sequence: CAWGGGNTIYF. CDR3 DNA, as far as it was read: TGTGCCTGGGGCGGGGGAAACACA.